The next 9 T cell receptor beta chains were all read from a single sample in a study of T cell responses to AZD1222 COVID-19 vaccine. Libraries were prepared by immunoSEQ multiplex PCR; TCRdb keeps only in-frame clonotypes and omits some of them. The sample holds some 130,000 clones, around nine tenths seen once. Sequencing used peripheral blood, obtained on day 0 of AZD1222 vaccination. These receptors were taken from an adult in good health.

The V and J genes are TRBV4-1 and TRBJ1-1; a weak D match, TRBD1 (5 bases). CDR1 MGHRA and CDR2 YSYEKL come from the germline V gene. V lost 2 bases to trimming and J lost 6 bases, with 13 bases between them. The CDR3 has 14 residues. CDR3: CASSQSGSVPEAFF. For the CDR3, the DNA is TGCGCCAGCAGCCAATCAGGGTCGGTCCCTGAAGCTTTCTTT.

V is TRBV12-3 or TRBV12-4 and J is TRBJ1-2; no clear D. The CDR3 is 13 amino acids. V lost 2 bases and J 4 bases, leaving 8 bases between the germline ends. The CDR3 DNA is TGTGCCAGCAGTTTATACGGTCTCTATGGCTACACCTTC. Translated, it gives CASSLYGLYGYTF.

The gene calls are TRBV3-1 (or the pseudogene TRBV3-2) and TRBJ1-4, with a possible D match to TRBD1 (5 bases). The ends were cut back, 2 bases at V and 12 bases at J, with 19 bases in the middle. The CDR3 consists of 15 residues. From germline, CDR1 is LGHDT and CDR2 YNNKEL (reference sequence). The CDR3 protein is CASSQTRPRVEELFF. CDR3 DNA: TGTGCCAGCAGCCAAACCCGGCCCAGGGTAGAGGAACTGTTTTTT.

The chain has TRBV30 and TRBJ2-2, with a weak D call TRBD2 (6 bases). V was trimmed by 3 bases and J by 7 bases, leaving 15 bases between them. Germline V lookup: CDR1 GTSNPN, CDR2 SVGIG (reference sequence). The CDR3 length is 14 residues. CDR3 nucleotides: TGTGCCTGGAGGCGCCGGGGGAGAGGCGGGGAGCTGTTTTTT. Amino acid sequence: CAWRRRGRGGELFF.

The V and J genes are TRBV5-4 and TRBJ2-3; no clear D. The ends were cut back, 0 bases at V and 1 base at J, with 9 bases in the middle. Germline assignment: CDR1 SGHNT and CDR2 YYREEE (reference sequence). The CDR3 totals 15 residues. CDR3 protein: CASSLAGSGTDTQYF. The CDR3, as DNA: TGTGCCAGCAGCTTGGCAGGATCTGGCACAGATACGCAGTATTTT.

CDR3 bases: TGTGCCAGCAGTTACTCAGACAGGCGCTACGAGCAGTACTTC. The encoded protein is CASSYSDRRYEQYF. This sequence joins TRBV6-5 and TRBJ2-7; possibly TRBD1 for D (6 bases). V shed 0 bases and J shed 3 bases, with 9 bases lying between them. This CDR3 spans 14 amino acids. Germline assignment: CDR1 MNHEY and CDR2 SVGAGI.

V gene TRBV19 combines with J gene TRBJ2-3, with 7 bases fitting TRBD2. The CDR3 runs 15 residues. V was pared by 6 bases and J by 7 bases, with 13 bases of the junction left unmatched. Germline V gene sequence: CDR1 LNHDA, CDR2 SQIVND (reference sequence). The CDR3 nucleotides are TGTGCCAGTAGAGAAACGGGCGGGAGCACGTATACGCAGTATTTT. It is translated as CASRETGGSTYTQYF.

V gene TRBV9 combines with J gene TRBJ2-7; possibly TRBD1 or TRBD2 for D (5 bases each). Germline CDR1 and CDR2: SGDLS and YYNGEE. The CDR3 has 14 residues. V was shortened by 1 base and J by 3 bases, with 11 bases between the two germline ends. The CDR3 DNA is TGTGCCAGCAGCGTAATGGGGGACCACTACGAGCAGTACTTC. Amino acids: CASSVMGDHYEQYF.

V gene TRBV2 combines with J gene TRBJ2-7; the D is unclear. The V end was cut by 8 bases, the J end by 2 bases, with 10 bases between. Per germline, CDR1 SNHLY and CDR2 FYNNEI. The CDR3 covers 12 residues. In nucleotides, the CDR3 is TGTGCCAGCGCCAGCGCGCCCTACGAGCAGTACTTC. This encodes CASASAPYEQYF.